These T cell receptor beta chains were read from a single sample in a study of response to subunit inactivated influenza vaccine. TCRdb called the RT-PCR reads again in MiXCR, with one record for every CDR3 protein. The sample has hundreds of thousands of distinct CDR3 sequences, roughly 25% seen once; the top ten hold over 1.5%. The source material was CD4+ T cells sorted from PBMCs, sampled about 5 days after vaccination. The origin of the receptors is a man over 45 who received an inactivated influenza vaccine. Each CDR3 is given with its conserved first and last residue. The order of the fields is D gene, J gene, clone size, V gene, CDR3 protein, CDR3 DNA. D genes are given only for firm matches. The size field is filled for only some rows; it gives once, few, many or a size class.

D: TRBD1
J: TRBJ1-1
size: .
V: TRBV7-9
CDR3: CASSTYRGRSEAFF
DNA: TGTGCCAGCAGCACGTACAGGGGAAGGTCTGAAGCTTTCTTT

D: .
J: TRBJ1-2
size: few
V: TRBV24-1
CDR3: CATSDSEYYGYTF
DNA: TGTGCCACCAGTGATTCGGAATACTATGGCTACACCTTC

D: TRBD1
J: TRBJ2-5
size: .
V: TRBV20-1
CDR3: CSASPGTGGGETQYF
DNA: TGCAGTGCAAGTCCCGGGACAGGGGGCGGGGAGACCCAGTACTTC

D: .
J: TRBJ2-3
size: few
V: TRBV20-1
CDR3: CSARVGRGADTQYF
DNA: TGCAGTGCTAGAGTCGGCAGGGGGGCGGATACGCAGTATTTT

D: TRBD1
J: TRBJ2-3
size: few
V: TRBV30
CDR3: CAWRIAGTVYTQYF
DNA: TGTGCCTGGAGGATTGCCGGGACAGTTTATACGCAGTATTTT

D: .
J: TRBJ2-7
size: few
V: TRBV5-1
CDR3: CASSLDGHYEQYF
DNA: TGCGCCAGCAGCTTGGATGGACACTACGAGCAGTACTTC

D: .
J: TRBJ2-7
size: .
V: TRBV7-8
CDR3: CASSFTGGQLSYEQYF
DNA: TGTGCCAGCAGCTTTACGGGGGGACAGCTATCCTACGAGCAGTACTTC

D: .
J: TRBJ2-3
size: .
V: TRBV29-1
CDR3: CSAVAYTDTQYF
DNA: TGCAGCGCCGTAGCGTACACAGATACGCAGTATTTT

D: .
J: TRBJ1-2
size: few
V: TRBV7-9
CDR3: CASSLGWVPNSGYTF
DNA: TGTGCCAGCAGCTTAGGCTGGGTCCCAAATAGTGGCTACACCTTC

D: .
J: TRBJ1-2
size: many
V: TRBV5-1
CDR3: CASHRPGQNYGYTF
DNA: TGCGCCAGCCATCGCCCAGGCCAGAACTATGGCTACACCTTC

D: .
J: TRBJ1-3
size: .
V: TRBV11-3
CDR3: CASSLDPIGGSGNTIYF
DNA: TGTGCCAGCAGCTTAGATCCGATCGGCGGCTCTGGAAACACCATATATTTT

D: .
J: TRBJ2-1
size: .
V: TRBV4-1
CDR3: CASSQEPPSGRSNNEQFF
DNA: TGCGCCAGCAGCCAAGAACCCCCCTCGGGACGGTCGAACAATGAGCAGTTCTTC

D: .
J: TRBJ2-5
size: .
V: TRBV7-9
CDR3: CASSSPGGPGTQYF
DNA: TGTGCCAGCAGCTCCCCGGGCGGCCCCGGGACCCAGTACTTC

D: .
J: TRBJ2-2
size: .
V: TRBV3-1
CDR3: CASSQRPNTGELFF
DNA: TGTGCCAGCAGCCAACGTCCCAACACCGGGGAGCTGTTTTTT

D: .
J: TRBJ1-5
size: few
V: TRBV7-2
CDR3: CASSLGWVQPQHF
DNA: TGTGCCAGCAGCTTAGGGTGGGTCCAGCCCCAGCATTTT

D: TRBD1
J: TRBJ2-7
size: few
V: TRBV6-1
CDR3: CASRLLTGVSEQYF
DNA: TGTGCCAGCAGACTTCTCACAGGGGTGAGCGAGCAGTACTTC

D: .
J: TRBJ1-4
size: .
V: TRBV2
CDR3: CASSEDPSLKLFF
DNA: TGTGCCAGCAGTGAAGATCCCTCGCTTAAACTGTTTTTT

D: TRBD1
J: TRBJ2-3
size: few
V: TRBV20-1
CDR3: CSARDGAGGEDTQYF
DNA: TGCAGTGCTAGAGATGGGGCAGGGGGTGAGGATACGCAGTATTTT

D: TRBD1
J: TRBJ2-1
size: .
V: TRBV12-3/TRBV12-4
CDR3: CASTRGTGIYNEQFF
DNA: TGTGCCAGCACTCGCGGGACAGGTATTTACAATGAGCAGTTCTTC

D: .
J: TRBJ1-1
size: .
V: TRBV5-1
CDR3: CASSSETGLSTEAFF
DNA: TGCGCCAGCAGCTCAGAGACAGGCCTGAGCACTGAAGCTTTCTTT

D: .
J: TRBJ1-1
size: .
V: TRBV6-5
CDR3: CASSSPRSGTKAFF
DNA: TGTGCCAGCAGTTCTCCAAGATCCGGGACAAAAGCTTTCTTT

D: .
J: TRBJ2-5
size: .
V: TRBV12-3/TRBV12-4
CDR3: CTSSFRGRQETQYF
DNA: TGTACCAGCAGCTTCAGGGGCAGGCAAGAGACCCAGTACTTC

D: .
J: TRBJ2-7
size: .
V: TRBV20-1
CDR3: CSASRQVGSYEQYF
DNA: TGCAGTGCTAGTCGGCAGGTGGGATCCTACGAGCAGTACTTC

D: .
J: TRBJ2-3
size: .
V: TRBV20-1
CDR3: CSAAPNGRDTQYF
DNA: TGCAGTGCAGCCCCCAATGGCCGCGATACGCAGTATTTT

D: TRBD1
J: TRBJ2-3
size: few
V: TRBV5-5
CDR3: CASSLTGTGLTDTQYF
DNA: TGTGCCAGCAGCCTAACCGGGACAGGCTTGACAGATACGCAGTATTTT

D: TRBD1
J: TRBJ1-2
size: .
V: TRBV6-5
CDR3: CASSYSKTGGADGYTF
DNA: TGTGCCAGCAGTTACTCGAAGACAGGGGGCGCGGATGGCTACACCTTC

D: .
J: TRBJ2-5
size: .
V: TRBV29-1
CDR3: CSGVLTLEGETQYF
DNA: TGCAGCGGGGTATTAACTTTGGAAGGGGAGACCCAGTACTTC

D: .
J: TRBJ2-4
size: few
V: TRBV29-1
CDR3: CSVAPGHKNIQYF
DNA: TGCAGCGTTGCACCGGGACACAAAAACATTCAGTACTTC

D: TRBD2
J: TRBJ2-7
size: .
V: TRBV28
CDR3: CASSLSVSGGYEQYF
DNA: TGTGCCAGCAGTTTATCCGTTTCGGGAGGGTACGAGCAGTACTTC

D: .
J: TRBJ2-7
size: .
V: TRBV5-1
CDR3: CASGGSGATYEQYF
DNA: TGCGCCAGCGGCGGGTCGGGAGCGACCTACGAGCAGTACTTC

D: .
J: TRBJ2-1
size: .
V: TRBV18
CDR3: CASSPLRSSYNEQFF
DNA: TGTGCCAGCTCACCATTGAGGAGCTCCTACAATGAGCAGTTCTTC

D: TRBD2
J: TRBJ2-1
size: .
V: TRBV6-2/TRBV6-3
CDR3: CASSYLGGSEQFF
DNA: TGTGCCAGCAGTTACTTGGGGGGGAGTGAGCAGTTCTTC

D: TRBD1
J: TRBJ2-3
size: .
V: TRBV20-1
CDR3: CSARRPDRGPPDTQYF
DNA: TGCAGTGCTAGACGCCCGGACAGGGGGCCCCCAGATACGCAGTATTTT

D: .
J: TRBJ1-2
size: .
V: TRBV7-2
CDR3: CASSPRAEYGYTF
DNA: TGTGCCAGCAGCCCCCGGGCCGAGTATGGCTACACCTTC

D: .
J: TRBJ2-7
size: few
V: TRBV5-1
CDR3: CASNLDSGPYEQYF
DNA: TGCGCCAGCAACCTCGATAGCGGACCCTACGAGCAGTACTTC

D: TRBD2
J: TRBJ2-7
size: .
V: TRBV12-3/TRBV12-4
CDR3: CASRSLAVPYEQYF
DNA: TGTGCCAGCAGATCACTAGCGGTCCCCTACGAGCAGTACTTC

D: .
J: TRBJ1-4
size: few
V: TRBV5-5
CDR3: CASSLAPGENEKLFF
DNA: TGTGCCAGCAGCTTGGCCCCAGGGGAAAATGAAAAACTGTTTTTT

D: .
J: TRBJ2-1
size: many
V: TRBV20-1
CDR3: CSARDPGSRGGINEQFF
DNA: TGCAGTGCTAGAGATCCCGGCTCGAGGGGGGGTATTAATGAGCAGTTCTTC

D: .
J: TRBJ1-1
size: .
V: TRBV7-9
CDR3: CASSLVRIVGEAFF
DNA: TGTGCCAGCAGCTTAGTACGGATTGTGGGTGAAGCTTTCTTT

D: TRBD1
J: TRBJ2-1
size: few
V: TRBV7-7
CDR3: CASSLGGQGAYNEQFF
DNA: TGTGCCAGCAGCTTAGGGGGACAGGGGGCCTACAATGAGCAGTTCTTC

D: TRBD2
J: TRBJ2-6
size: .
V: TRBV5-1
CDR3: CASSLLAGSSGANVLTF
DNA: TGCGCCAGCAGCTTGTTAGCGGGAAGCTCTGGGGCCAACGTCCTGACTTTC

D: .
J: TRBJ1-5
size: .
V: TRBV20-1
CDR3: CSASQARVRNQPQHF
DNA: TGCAGTGCTAGCCAGGCCCGGGTTAGGAATCAGCCCCAGCATTTT